This T cell receptor beta chain derives from a study of OX40 agonist ivuxolimab in advanced cancers. About the study: The eligibility criteria allowed prior anti-PD-1, anti-PD-L1 or anti-CTLA-4 therapy, and 30% to 40% had some. Three patients had partial responses: one hepatocellular carcinoma, two cutaneous melanoma. Whole-study results and caveats: Clonal expansion by week 6 occurred in CD4+ and CD8+ blood T cells (at 0.1 to 3.0 mg/kg).

Points on this clone: Its antigen is still unknown.

TCRdb's copy holds only in-frame clones and misses some; the assay was immunoSEQ multiplex PCR. The profile shows 50,000 or so clones, 65% to 85% of them singletons. This CDR3 is built from 12 residues. Per the germline V gene, CDR1 is KGHSH and CDR2 is LQKENI. The V segment lost 4 bases and the J segment 11 bases; nucleotides outside the gene matches: 7. The sequences come from CD4+ or CD8+ T cells sorted from blood, collected in a trial of the OX40 agonist ivuxolimab. This clonotype was sampled from an adult with an advanced solid tumor such as melanoma, head and neck, liver or kidney cancer. J is TRBJ1-1 and V is TRBV18, with 7 positions matching TRBD1. The CDR3 DNA sequence: TGTGCCAGCTCACTTGGACAGGACCTGGCTTTCTTT. This translates into CASSLGQDLAFF.